This TCR beta chain was sequenced for a study of blood T cells in healthy people across ages. Next came a second PCR, run for roughly 7 to 12 cycles, which used a sample-barcoded 5' primer along with a J-beta primer mix. In TCRdb, the 5' RACE reads were re-called with MiXCR into one record per CDR3 protein. The table includes 550,000 to 800,000 distinct CDR3 sequences, less than 40% detected once. Healthy Russian Caucasian donors spanned ages 6 to 90 years. Peripheral blood from each donor was collected in a volume of roughly 9.2 milliliters. This clonotype was detected ten times or more. This CDR3 spans 14 amino acids. Germline V gene data show CDR1 as ENHRY and CDR2 as SYGVKD. Deletions cut 4 bases from V and 5 bases from J, with 13 bases between.

The chain uses TRBV10-3 and TRBJ2-3, with D tentatively TRBD2 (7 bases). The sequence derives from an elderly woman in good health. Source material: blood. The CDR3: CAISVGGAEDTQYF. The CDR3, as DNA: TGTGCCATCAGTGTGGGGGGGGCCGAAGATACGCAGTATTTT.